The T cell receptor beta chain under discussion was sequenced for a study of T cell repertoires in cytomegalovirus infection. Study summary: CMV infection plus the matching HLA type was flagged by public TCR beta signatures.

This clonotype occurred a few times. Its antigen is unidentified. Study observations and caveats: Cumulative frequency (of public TCR beta family members) identified carriers of CMV plus the relevant HLA. Predominance within the ex vivo response was attributable to HLA-C-restricted CMV-specific TCR beta clonotypes.

Each CDR3 protein gets one entry after TCRdb re-called the reads with MiXCR. This sample yields roughly 500,000 distinct CDR3 sequences, of which roughly a third are seen a single time; about a sixth belongs to the top ten. Germline CDR1 reads SGHTA; CDR2 reads FQGNSA. CDR3 size: 14 residues. V lost 4 bases and J lost 2, with 11 bases in between. The rearrangement links TRBV7-2 to TRBJ2-5, with TRBD1 as a possible D gene (5 bases). The sequence was collected from a human donor in good health (CMV status not recorded). Some clones in this sample may be carry-over from other donors' samples. Here the sequenced sample was cultured PBMCs, taken from culture after CMV antigen stimulation. The CDR3 nucleotides are TGTGCCAGCAGCTCCTGGACACCACAAGAGACCCAGTACTTC. Protein sequence: CASSSWTPQETQYF. Full variable domain (remainder filled in from reference TRBV7-2 and TRBJ2-5): GAGVSQSPSNKVTEKGKDVELRCDPISGHTALYWYRQSLGQGLEFLIYFQGNSAPDKSGLPSDRFSAERTGGSVSTLTIQRTQQEDSAVYLCASSSWTPQETQYFGPGTRLLVL.